This TCR beta chain is drawn from a study of T cell repertoires in cytomegalovirus infection. Study summary: CMV epitopes that were recently identified and HLA-C-restricted were used alongside well-studied HLA-B-restricted ones. Public TCR beta signatures were indicative of both CMV infection and a matching HLA type. Study-level points and caveats: Within the response measured ex vivo, HLA-C-restricted CMV-specific TCR beta clonotypes were dominant.

TCRdb processed the reads anew with MiXCR; each CDR3 protein has one entry. The sample lists over 250,000 distinct CDR3 sequences; 20% to 25% were seen once. This clonotype was recorded many times. Its cognate antigen is unknown. The sequenced sample was cultured PBMCs, obtained from culture after CMV antigen stimulation. This clonotype was obtained from a human donor in good health (CMV status not recorded). Some clones in this sample may be carry-over from other donors' samples.

In DNA, the CDR3 is TGTGCCAGCAGCTTATCCGCAGGACCCGGGGGTGGAAACACCATATATTTT. Translated: CASSLSAGPGGGNTIYF. This chain uses TRBV7-2 with TRBJ1-3, with D perhaps matching TRBD1 (5 bases). The CDR3 consists of 17 residues. The V and J ends lost 2 bases and 3 bases respectively, with 17 bases between them. Germline V gives CDR1 SGHTA, CDR2 FQGNSA.